This T cell receptor beta chain was recorded in a study of CD8+ T cells in alopecia areata. In this sample, this clone turned up a few times. No antigen is known for it. T lymphocytes (CD4+ and CD8+) were sorted from PBMCs. RNA extraction and reverse transcription yielded cDNA as sequencing template. Repertoires were generated with immunoSEQ multiplex PCR, while TCRdb's copy carries only in-frame clones and drops some. The sample carries roughly 140,000 clones, less than 75% recorded once. Findings and caveats of the study: Clonality in lesional scalp, especially alopecia totalis/universalis, exceeded that of normal scalp. Besides other cells, scalp samples also yield sequences of resident alphabeta T cells from normal skin.

Germline CDR1 MGHRA, CDR2 YSYEKL. The CDR3 runs to 13 residues. V gave up 4 bases and J gave up 8 bases; unmatched junction bases: 2. The material sequenced was CD8+ T cells sorted from blood. The V and J genes are TRBV4-1 and TRBJ2-1, with 10 bases that match TRBD2. The receptor comes from a human donor in good health. CDR3 coding DNA: TGCGCCAGCAGCCTGGGGACTAGCGATGAGCAGTTCTTC. Protein: CASSLGTSDEQFF.